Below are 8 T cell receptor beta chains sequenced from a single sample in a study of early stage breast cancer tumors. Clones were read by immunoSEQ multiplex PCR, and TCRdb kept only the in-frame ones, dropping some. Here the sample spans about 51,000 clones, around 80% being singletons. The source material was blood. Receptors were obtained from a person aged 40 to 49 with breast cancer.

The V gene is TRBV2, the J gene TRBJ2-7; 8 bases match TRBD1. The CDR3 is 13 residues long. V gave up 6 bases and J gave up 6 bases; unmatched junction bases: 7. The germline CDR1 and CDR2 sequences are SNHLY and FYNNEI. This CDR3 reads CASSRTGQSEQYF. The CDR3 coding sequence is TGTGCCAGCAGCCGGACAGGGCAGAGCGAGCAGTACTTC. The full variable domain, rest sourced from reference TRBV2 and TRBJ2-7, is EPEVTQTPSHQVTQMGQEVILRCVPISNHLYFYWYRQILGQKVEFLVSFYNNEISEKSEIFDDQFSVERPDGSNFTLKIRSTKLEDSAMYFCASSRTGQSEQYFGPGTRLTVT.

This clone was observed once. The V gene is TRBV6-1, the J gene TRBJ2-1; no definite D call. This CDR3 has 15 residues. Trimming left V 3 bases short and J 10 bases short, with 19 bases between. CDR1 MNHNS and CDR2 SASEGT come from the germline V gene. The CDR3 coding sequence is TGTGCCAGCAGTGATGATCTGGCGAGAAAAGACGAGCAGTTCTTC. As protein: CASSDDLARKDEQFF.

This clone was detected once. The CDR3 loop reads CAAQRTVLGGYTF. CDR3 DNA sequence: TGTGCCGCCCAGCGTACAGTGCTGGGTGGCTACACCTTC. The genes are TRBV6-6 and TRBJ1-2; D is unresolved. V gave up 11 bases and J gave up 7 bases, with 20 bases separating them. Per the germline V gene, CDR1 is MNHNY and CDR2 is SVGAGI (reference sequence). The CDR3 covers 13 residues.

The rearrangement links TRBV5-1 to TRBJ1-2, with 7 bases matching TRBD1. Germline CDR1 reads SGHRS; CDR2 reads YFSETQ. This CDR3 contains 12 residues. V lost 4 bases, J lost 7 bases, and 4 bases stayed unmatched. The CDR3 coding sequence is TGCGCCAGCAGCGAGGGACAGTTTGGCTACACCTTC. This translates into CASSEGQFGYTF. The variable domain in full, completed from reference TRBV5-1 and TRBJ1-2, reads KAGVTQTPRYLIKTRGQQVTLSCSPISGHRSVSWYQQTPGQGLQFLFEYFSETQRNKGNFPGRFSGRQFSNSRSEMNVSTLELGDSALYLCASSEGQFGYTFGSGTRLTVV.

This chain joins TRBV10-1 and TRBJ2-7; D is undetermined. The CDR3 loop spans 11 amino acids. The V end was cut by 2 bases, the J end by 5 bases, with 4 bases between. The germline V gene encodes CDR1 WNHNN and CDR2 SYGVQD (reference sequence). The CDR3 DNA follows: TGCGCCAGCAGTGAGAACGACGAGCAGTACTTC. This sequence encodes CASSENDEQYF.

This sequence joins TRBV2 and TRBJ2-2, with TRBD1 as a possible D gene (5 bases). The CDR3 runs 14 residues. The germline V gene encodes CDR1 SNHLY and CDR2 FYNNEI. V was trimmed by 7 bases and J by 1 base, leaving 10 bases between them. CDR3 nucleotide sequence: TGTGCCAGCAAAGGGGCCCAGAACACCGGGGAGCTGTTTTTT. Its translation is CASKGAQNTGELFF. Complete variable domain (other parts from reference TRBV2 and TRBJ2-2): EPEVTQTPSHQVTQMGQEVILRCVPISNHLYFYWYRQILGQKVEFLVSFYNNEISEKSEIFDDQFSVERPDGSNFTLKIRSTKLEDSAMYFCASKGAQNTGELFFGEGSRLTVL.

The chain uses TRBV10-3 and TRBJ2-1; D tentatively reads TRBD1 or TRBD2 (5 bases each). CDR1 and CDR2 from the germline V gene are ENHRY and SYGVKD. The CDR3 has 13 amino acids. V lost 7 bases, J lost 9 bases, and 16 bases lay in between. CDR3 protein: CAIKQENRGEQFF. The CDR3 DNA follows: TGTGCCATCAAACAGGAAAATCGGGGTGAGCAGTTCTTC.

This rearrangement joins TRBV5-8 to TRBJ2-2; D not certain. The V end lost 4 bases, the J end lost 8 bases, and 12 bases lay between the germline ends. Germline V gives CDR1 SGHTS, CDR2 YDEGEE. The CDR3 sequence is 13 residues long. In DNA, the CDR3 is TGTGCCAGCAGCCTTCCCCCGTGGGGGGAGCTGTTTTTT. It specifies CASSLPPWGELFF.